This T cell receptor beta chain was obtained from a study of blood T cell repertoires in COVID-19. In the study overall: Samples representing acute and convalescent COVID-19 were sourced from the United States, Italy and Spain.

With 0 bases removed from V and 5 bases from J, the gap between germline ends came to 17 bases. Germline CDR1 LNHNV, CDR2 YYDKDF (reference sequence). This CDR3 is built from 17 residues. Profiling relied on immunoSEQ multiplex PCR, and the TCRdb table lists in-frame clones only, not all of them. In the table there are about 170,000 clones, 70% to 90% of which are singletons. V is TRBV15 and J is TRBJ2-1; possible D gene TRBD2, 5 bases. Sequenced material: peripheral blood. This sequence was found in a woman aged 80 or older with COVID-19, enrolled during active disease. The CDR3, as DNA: TGTGCCACCAGCAGAGATCGTAACGGGATGGCCGACAATGAGCAGTTCTTC. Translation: CATSRDRNGMADNEQFF.